The 29 T cell receptor beta chains presented below share a single source sample, sequenced in a study of T-cell memory formation after mild COVID-19 (dated by TCRdb to the early 2020s). Library preparation employed 5' RACE. These reads were obtained on an Illumina NovaSeq 6000. In-frame beta chains were kept once TCRdb had trimmed the public reads at Q25 with fastp and called clones with MiXCR. Each entry is one CDR3 protein sequence, shown with its most common DNA and genes. The sample table lists about 250,000 distinct CDR3 sequences, over 15% of them with a count of one. The top ten constitute approximately 3.6% of the sample. The sequencing sample was made of PBMCs or a T cell subset sorted from them (not recorded which). The origin of the receptors is a man younger than 35 who had mild COVID-19 (a few samples of this study predate the infection). The sample titles of this study are shuffled in the database, so cell type and time point are left out; the donor was told from shared clones.

This clonotype was observed many times. The V and J genes are TRBV4-1 and TRBJ2-3; TRBD2 matches 7 bases. J was trimmed by 2 bases and V by 1 base; bases with no gene match: 12. The CDR3 covers 18 residues. Germline V lookup: CDR1 MGHRA, CDR2 YSYEKL. This chain's CDR3 is CASSQAVPKAGNTDTQYF. The CDR3 nucleotides read TGCGCCAGCAGCCAAGCTGTCCCTAAAGCGGGGAACACAGATACGCAGTATTTT.

This clonotype was seen only a few times. As DNA, the CDR3 is TGTGCCAGCTCACCAGGTATCACAGGGGGAAAGATCGATGAAAAACTGTTTTTT. It translates to CASSPGITGGKIDEKLFF. This chain links TRBV18 with TRBJ1-4, with 8 bases aligning to TRBD1. The V gene's germline CDR1 is KGHSH and CDR2 LQKENI. CDR3 length: 18 residues. Trimming removed 2 bases from V and 6 bases from J; junction bases left unmatched: 14. Using reference TRBV18 and TRBJ1-4 for the parts outside the CDR3, the full variable domain is NAGVMQNPRHLVRRRGQEARLRCSPMKGHSHVYWYRQLPEEGLKFMVYLQKENIIDESGMPKERFSAEFPKEGPSILRIQQVVRGDSAAYFCASSPGITGGKIDEKLFFGSGTQLSVL.

The chain couples TRBV24-1 to TRBJ1-2, with D maybe TRBD1 (5 bases). The V gene lost 3 bases and the J gene lost 3 bases, with 7 bases spanning the gap. The CDR3 has 13 residues. CDR1 is KGHDR, CDR2 SFDVKD, per germline. CDR3 loop: CATSDPGYYGYTF. In nucleotides, the CDR3 is TGTGCCACCAGTGATCCAGGGTACTATGGCTACACCTTC.

This clonotype came up many times. The chain uses TRBV18 and TRBJ2-2; 8 bases are shared with TRBD1. V trimming: 4 bases; J trimming: 3 bases; junction bases outside the gene matches: 7. CDR3 length: 16 amino acids. Germline-derived CDR1 and CDR2 are KGHSH and LQKENI. The CDR3: CASSQDRVGYTGELFF. CDR3 DNA sequence: TGTGCCAGCTCACAGGACAGGGTCGGATACACCGGGGAGCTGTTTTTT.

This clonotype appeared many times. The chain couples TRBV21-1 to TRBJ2-5; the D call of TRBD1 is as the table states it, not checked on the DNA. TRBV21-1 is a pseudogene. The CDR3 is 18 residues long. This CDR3 is CASSKEYRGQGSQETQYF. The CDR3 region has the DNA TGTGCCAGCAGCAAAGAGTATAGAGGACAGGGATCCCAAGAGACCCAGTACTTC.

This clonotype appeared a few times. The rearrangement uses TRBV5-1 and TRBJ1-1; 7 bases line up with TRBD1. J gave up 3 bases and V 0 bases, and 5 bases lay outside the gene matches. CDR3 length equals 15 residues. Per germline, CDR1 SGHRS and CDR2 YFSETQ. CDR3 DNA sequence: TGCGCCAGCAGCTTGGTTCCAGGGGGTGACACTGAAGCTTTCTTT. It translates to CASSLVPGGDTEAFF.

The V call is TRBV4-3, the J call TRBJ2-1; 9 bases map to TRBD2. V shed 3 bases, J shed 6 bases, and the junction held 18 bases outside the gene matches. Germline CDR1 reads LGHNA; CDR2 reads YSLEER. The CDR3 consists of 19 residues. CDR3 nucleotides: TGCGCCAGCAGCCAGGATACCCCCGTAGCGGCGGGGGGGTTCAATGAGCAGTTCTTC. It yields the protein CASSQDTPVAAGGFNEQFF.

This clonotype occurred a few times. The chain links TRBV7-9 to TRBJ2-1; 10 positions agree with TRBD1. Looked up from germline, CDR1 is SEHNR and CDR2 is FQNEAQ (reference sequence). V shed 4 bases, J shed 12 bases, and the junction held 6 bases outside the gene matches. The length of the CDR3 is 13 residues. In DNA form, the CDR3 reads TGTGCCAGCAGCTCCGTGACAGGGGGCATGCAGTTCTTC. It encodes CASSSVTGGMQFF.

CDR3 sequence (DNA): TGCAGTGCTAGAGCCGACCGGACTCCTCCGCATTTT. Translating it yields CSARADRTPPHF. This rearrangement joins TRBV20-1 to TRBJ1-5, with D unresolved. CDR3 size: 12 residues. Germline CDR1 reads DFQATT; CDR2 reads SNEGSKA (reference sequence). V lost 1 base and J lost 15, with 16 bases in between.

Many counts were recorded for this clonotype. An end of the junction differs from the germline gene, which may be a read error. The V and J genes are TRBV4-3 and TRBJ2-7; D unresolved. The CDR3 contains 16 residues. Germline CDR1 is LGHNA and CDR2 is YSLEER. CDR3: CASSQEATASDYEQYF. CDR3 DNA sequence: TGCGCCAGCAGTCAAGAAGCAACCGCGTCAGACTACGAGCAGTACTTC.

In this sample, this clonotype turned up a few times. The chain carries TRBV3-1 and TRBJ2-3; 8 nucleotides align to TRBD2. J lost 2 bases, V lost 1 base, and 8 bases had no gene match. Germline loops: CDR1 LGHDT, CDR2 YNNKEL (reference sequence). The CDR3 loop spans 17 amino acids. The CDR3, as DNA: TGTGCCAGCAGCCAAGGAACCAGCGGGGGAAACACAGATACGCAGTATTTT. Translation gives CASSQGTSGGNTDTQYF.

This clonotype appeared a single time. The V and J genes are TRBV10-3 and TRBJ2-3, with 9 bases aligning to TRBD1. Trimming at V came to 6 bases and at J to 5 bases, leaving 6 bases not matched to a gene. The CDR3 totals 14 residues. The germline V gene encodes CDR1 ENHRY and CDR2 SYGVKD. CDR3 amino acids: CAIRLDRGGDTQYF. The CDR3 nucleotides are TGTGCCATCAGATTGGACAGGGGAGGAGATACGCAGTATTTT.

At least ten counts were recorded for this clonotype. The rearrangement uses TRBV12-3 or TRBV12-4 and TRBJ2-5; tentative D call: TRBD1 (6 bases). V was trimmed by 7 bases and J by 2 bases, leaving 14 bases between them. This CDR3 comprises 14 residues. The CDR3 DNA reads TGTGCCAGCACTTCCGGGACACAACAAGAGACCCAGTACTTC. Translation: CASTSGTQQETQYF.

This clonotype was seen a few times. The chain has TRBV11-2 and TRBJ1-6; 8 bases line up with TRBD1. Looked up from germline, CDR1 is SGHAT and CDR2 is FQNNGV. The CDR3 sequence is 13 residues long. V trimming: 6 bases; J trimming: 16 bases; junction bases outside the gene matches: 11. Written as DNA, the CDR3 is TGTGCCAGCAGGACGACAGGGGTAGCCCCGCTCCACTTT. Encoded protein: CASRTTGVAPLHF.

As concerns this clonotype: The conserved phenylalanine or tryptophan is not found at the CDR3 terminus, so this likely reflects a read error. The chain is built from TRBV6-5 and TRBJ2-1; the D gene is possibly TRBD2 (5 bases). Germline-derived CDR1 and CDR2 are MNHEY and SVGAGI. Trimming took 2 bases from V and 5 from J, leaving 16 bases between them. The CDR3 is 16 residues long. This CDR3 reads CASSYGRRGGHNEQFL. The CDR3 nucleotides are TGTGCCAGCAGTTACGGTAGGAGAGGAGGTCACAATGAGCAGTTCTTA.

This clonotype showed up many times. V is TRBV9 and J is TRBJ2-7; 7 bases line up with TRBD1. The germline gives CDR1 SGDLS, CDR2 YYNGEE. The CDR3 totals 15 residues. Trimming took 4 bases from V and 2 from J; bases not matched to a gene: 9. CDR3 DNA: TGTGCCAGCAGCCACAACCGACAGGGCGCCTACGAGCAGTACTTC. Amino acid sequence: CASSHNRQGAYEQYF.

This clonotype turned up a few times. The chain has TRBV5-1 and TRBJ2-5, with D unresolved. V lost 3 bases and J lost 5, with 8 bases in between. From germline, CDR1 is SGHRS and CDR2 YFSETQ. This CDR3 comprises 12 residues. The CDR3 here is CASSSDRETQYF. The DNA for the CDR3 is TGCGCCAGCAGCTCCGACCGGGAGACCCAGTACTTC.

The table lists this clonotype with a few counts. The chain carries TRBV11-2 and TRBJ2-6; D perhaps matches TRBD2 (6 bases). The CDR3 totals 19 residues. The germline V gene has CDR1 SGHAT and CDR2 FQNNGV. V was trimmed by 8 bases and J by 0 bases, leaving 23 bases between them. The CDR3 DNA is TGTGCCAGCCGAACCGGGACTGGAAAAAAGAGCTCTGGGGCCAACGTCCTGACTTTC. Amino acid sequence: CASRTGTGKKSSGANVLTF. The full variable domain, in which reference TRBV11-2 and TRBJ2-6 provide the parts outside the CDR3, is EAGVAQSPRYKIIEKRQSVAFWCNPISGHATLYWYQQILGQGPKLLIQFQNNGVVDDSQLPKDRFSAERLKGVDSTLKIQPAKLEDSAVYLCASRTGTGKKSSGANVLTFGAGSRLTVL.

The rearrangement links TRBV10-3 to TRBJ2-1; TRBD2 might be the D (5 bases). From germline, CDR1 is ENHRY and CDR2 SYGVKD. Trimming took off 7 bases at V and 4 bases at J, with 8 bases between the two ends. This CDR3 has 12 amino acids. The CDR3: CAIKGRYNEQFF. In DNA form, the CDR3 reads TGTGCCATCAAAGGGAGATACAATGAGCAGTTCTTC.

The chain has TRBV6-5 and TRBJ2-5, with D perhaps TRBD1 (6 bases). The CDR3 length is 15 residues. CDR1 and CDR2 from the germline V gene are MNHEY and SVGAGI. Trimming removed 4 bases at V and 5 bases at J, with 17 bases between. The CDR3 sequence is CASSSLLGARETQYF. CDR3 in DNA: TGTGCCAGCAGTTCTCTTTTGGGGGCCAGGGAGACCCAGTACTTC.

At least ten counts were recorded for this clonotype. The rearrangement uses TRBV18 and TRBJ1-1, with a weak D call TRBD1 (5 bases). Trimming stripped 3 bases from V and 10 bases from J, with 18 bases between. CDR3 length equals 14 residues. The V gene's germline CDR1 is KGHSH and CDR2 LQKENI. The CDR3 DNA sequence: TGTGCCAGCTCACCGTCGGGGCAGTCAAGGGGAGCTTTCTTT. Protein product: CASSPSGQSRGAFF.

The chain couples TRBV7-2 to TRBJ2-3; 10 nucleotides match TRBD2. The germline gives CDR1 SGHTA, CDR2 FQGNSA. This CDR3 has 19 amino acids. Trimming cost V 5 bases and J 1 base; bases outside gene matches: 15. The CDR3 sequence is CASSLRWPAGGRGTDTQYF. The CDR3 nucleotides read TGTGCCAGCAGCCTCCGATGGCCAGCGGGGGGGCGTGGCACAGATACGCAGTATTTT. Full variable domain (outside the CDR3, taken from reference TRBV7-2 and TRBJ2-3): GAGVSQSPSNKVTEKGKDVELRCDPISGHTALYWYRQSLGQGLEFLIYFQGNSAPDKSGLPSDRFSAERTGGSVSTLTIQRTQQEDSAVYLCASSLRWPAGGRGTDTQYFGPGTRLTVL.

In its sample, this clonotype was seen many times. Its ends do not fully match the called genes, so a read error is possible. This chain links TRBV7-7 with TRBJ1-1; D is uncertain. CDR3 length: 13 amino acids. CDR1 is SSHAT and CDR2 is FNYEAQ in the germline V gene (reference sequence). This chain's CDR3 is CASSETPNTEAFF. The DNA of the CDR3 is TGTGCTAGCAGCGAGACACCGAACACTGAAGCTTTCTTT. The complete variable domain, with remaining parts taken from reference TRBV7-7 and TRBJ1-1, reads GAGVSQSPRYKVTKRGQDVTLRCDPISSHATLYWYQQALGQGPEFLTYFNYEAQPDKSGLPSDRFSAERPEGSISTLTIQRTEQRDSAMYRCASSETPNTEAFFGQGTRLTVV.

The rearrangement joins TRBV28 to TRBJ1-5, with TRBD1 as a possible D gene (5 bases). V was cut by 5 bases and J by 7 bases, with 18 bases left in between. The CDR3 loop spans 15 amino acids. Germline CDR1 is MDHEN and CDR2 is SYDVKM. The CDR3 sequence: CASSPPSGVGQPQHF. CDR3 DNA sequence: TGTGCCAGCAGTCCGCCTTCGGGGGTAGGACAGCCCCAGCATTTT.

This clonotype turned up a few times. The V gene is TRBV7-9, the J gene TRBJ1-1; D remains ambiguous. V lost 6 bases and J lost 0, with 8 bases in between. This CDR3 contains 13 residues. Germline lookup yields CDR1 SEHNR and CDR2 FQNEAQ (reference sequence). In DNA, the CDR3 is TGTGCCAGCAGTATCAGTCTGAACACTGAAGCTTTCTTT. Translation: CASSISLNTEAFF.

This clonotype was seen a few times. This chain's CDR3 is CASSSGGTSVYF. The CDR3 DNA reads as TGCGCCAGCAGCTCCGGGGGCACATCCGTGTACTTC. V gene TRBV10-2 combines with J gene TRBJ2-7; D tentatively reads TRBD1 or TRBD2 (6 bases each). The V gene's germline CDR1 is WSHSY and CDR2 SAAADI. The CDR3 contains 12 residues. Trimming cost V 6 bases and J 12 bases, with 18 bases left between them.

This clonotype was found a few times. This rearrangement joins TRBV10-3 to TRBJ1-5; possible D gene TRBD1, 6 bases. V was cut by 2 bases and J by 0 bases, with 8 bases left in between. In germline, CDR1 is ENHRY, CDR2 SYGVKD. The CDR3 consists of 15 residues. CDR3 in amino acids: CAISEGTLSNQPQHF. Written as DNA, the CDR3 is TGTGCCATCAGTGAGGGGACACTTAGCAATCAGCCCCAGCATTTT.

The CDR3 sequence: CASSPPDRGYYGYTF. CDR3 coding DNA: TGTGCCAGTAGTCCCCCGGACAGGGGGTACTATGGCTACACCTTC. V and J are TRBV19 and TRBJ1-2; 10 positions agree with TRBD1. V lost 5 bases to trimming and J lost 3 bases; unmatched junction nucleotides: 6. The germline gives CDR1 LNHDA, CDR2 SQIVND (reference sequence). There are 15 residues in the CDR3.

There are many counts of this clonotype. This sequence joins TRBV7-9 and TRBJ1-5, with TRBD1 as a possible D gene (6 bases). CDR1 and CDR2 (germline): SEHNR, FQNEAQ (reference sequence). V lost 8 bases and J lost 7, with 15 bases in between. The CDR3 has 13 residues. CDR3 protein: CASSKLQGQPQHF. CDR3 in DNA: TGTGCCAGCTCGAAATTACAGGGCCAGCCCCAGCATTTT.